Sequencing of this TCR beta chain was carried out in a study of glioma-infiltrating T cells (dated by TCRdb to 2016 to 2018). In the study overall: Sequencing of TCR alpha- and beta-chain repertoires was performed on glioma tissue, on non-neoplastic brain tissue, and on matched peripheral blood mononuclear cells. To measure how far tissue and blood T-cell populations diverged, each tissue-infiltrating repertoire was compared against the peripheral blood repertoire of the same patient. The paired cohort was made up of three low-grade glioma patients, several primary glioblastoma patients and three non-glioma patients who contributed non-neoplastic brain tissue.

The iRepertoire nested amplicon-rescue multiplex PCR (arm-PCR) platform was used to amplify TCR alpha and beta CDR3 regions from RNA. For one-step reverse transcription and amplification, roughly 100-450 ng of tissue mRNA or PBMC total RNA was used as input. After bead purification, a secondary multiplex PCR added Illumina adapters, and libraries were gel-purified between 200 and 400 bp. Internal 6-nucleotide barcodes were carried by the libraries and were used for demultiplexing. Sequencing of libraries was performed on an Illumina MiSeq with 2x220 or 2x250 nucleotide paired-end reads. As for the authors' bioinformatics: FLASH 1.2.11 was used to merge paired reads, and BWA-MEM then aligned the reads to the GRCh37 human genome before TRA and TRB reads were extracted. V and J assignment used an IMGT-derived reference of cassette sequences and CDR3 motifs that included pseudogenes. Three-frame translation of reads was performed, and productive CDR3s were defined as those with a C...FGXG motif and no stop codons. Unique combinations of V-J cassette pair and CDR3 amino acid sequence were defined as clonotypes. Filtering of reads was based on Hamming distance, with the threshold set by the sequence error rate of each sample in mapped regions. Starting from the raw public reads, TCRdb applied fastp trimming at Q25, assembled clones with MiXCR and retained in-frame beta chains. Each record represents a unique CDR3 protein, reported with the most common genes and DNA among its rows. TCRdb, not the original authors, processed these V and J calls. The sample data list 150,000 to 200,000 distinct CDR3 sequences, and around 40% of these were observed just once. 5% to 5.5% of the sample is taken by the ten largest.

Points on this clonotype: Which antigen it targets is not known. Given the absence of the conserved phenylalanine or tryptophan at the CDR3 end, a read error is likely.

Overall results and qualifications from the work: Tissue and blood shared very few CDR3 sequences, a result attributed to high CDR3 diversity and limited sampling. VJ-independent divergence between tissue and blood was found to be below expectation in non-neoplastic patients but above expectation in all gliomas, particularly low-grade gliomas. Group comparisons were based on small numbers of patients: three non-neoplastic, three low-grade glioma and roughly eight glioblastoma patients.

Sequencing used glioma tissue, nonneoplastic brain tissue, or PBMCs (not recorded which). The receptor comes from a human donor with low-grade glioma or glioblastoma, undergoing nonglioma brain surgery, or in good health (not recorded which).

This receptor has the CDR3 CASRQGPDSNYGYTI. The DNA is TGTGCCAGCCGCCAAGGGCCGGATTCTAACTATGGCTACACCATC. This chain joins TRBV3-1 to TRBJ1-2, with the D gene uncertain. The germline V gene (reference sequence) gives CDR1 as LGHDT and CDR2 as YNNKEL. The CDR3 totals 15 residues, both ends included. Only the CDR3 DNA stays, 45 bases, in frame from base 1.